The 21 T cell receptor beta chains below all came from one sample that was sequenced in a study of T cell repertoires in cytomegalovirus infection. These receptors' antigens are unknown. Each CDR3 protein is one row after TCRdb ran MiXCR on the reads. This sample carries hundreds of thousands of distinct CDR3 sequences, roughly a third of them seen once, and the ten largest clones take roughly an eighth. Material: cultured CD8+ T cells from PBMCs, obtained from culture after CMV antigen stimulation. The origin of the receptors is a human donor in good health (CMV status not recorded). Some clones in this sample may be carry-over from other donors' samples.

Notes on this clonotype: A much larger clonotype is one base distant, so this may be a read error. The CDR3 DNA is TGTGCCAGCAGCGACTTGAGACTTGATACGCGGTATTTT. It yields the protein CASSDLRLDTRYF. The chain recombines TRBV6-8 with TRBJ2-3; D gene unclear. Germline V gene sequence: CDR1 MNHGY, CDR2 SAAAGT. The CDR3 totals 13 residues.

This clonotype was detected a few times. This chain joins TRBV27 and TRBJ2-7, with D hard to call. This CDR3 spans 13 amino acids. V dropped 5 bases and J dropped 1 base, with 9 bases sitting between them. Germline V gene lookup returns CDR1 MNHEY and CDR2 SMNVEV (reference sequence). The CDR3, as DNA: TGTGCCAGCAGTGTTACCGCATCCTACGAGCAGTACTTC. Translated: CASSVTASYEQYF.

V is TRBV12-3 or TRBV12-4 and J is TRBJ2-1, with TRBD2 matching over 13 bases. This CDR3 comprises 18 residues. V lost 3 bases, J lost 4 bases, and 9 bases stayed unmatched. CDR3 coding DNA: TGTGCCAGCAGTTTTCATCCGACTAGCGGGGGGTATTACAATGAGCAGTTCTTC. The encoded protein is CASSFHPTSGGYYNEQFF.

This clonotype was seen only once. The chain links TRBV20-1 to TRBJ2-7, with a weak D call TRBD2 (5 bases). CDR1 and CDR2 (germline): DFQATT, SNEGSKA (reference sequence). V was cut by 6 bases and J by 6 bases, with 15 bases left in between. This CDR3 spans 12 amino acids. DNA for the CDR3: TGCAGTGCCCCGGGCTCAGGAGGCGAGCAGTACTTC. It translates to CSAPGSGGEQYF.

The chain employs TRBV5-1 and TRBJ1-2; the D is unclear. The CDR3 totals 14 residues. V was clipped by 0 bases and J by 2 bases, with 8 bases between them. Germline CDR1 is SGHRS and CDR2 is YFSETQ. CDR3 DNA sequence: TGCGCCAGCAGCTTGGTTCCAGCCAACTATGGCTACACCTTC. It translates to CASSLVPANYGYTF.

The rearrangement uses TRBV27 and TRBJ2-7; 8 positions match TRBD2. CDR1 and CDR2 from the germline V gene are MNHEY and SMNVEV (reference sequence). The CDR3 covers 15 residues. The J segment lost 0 bases and the V segment lost 3 bases, leaving 4 bases of the junction unmatched. The CDR3 DNA sequence: TGTGCCAGCAGTTTTAGCGGGGTGACCTCCTACGAGCAGTACGTC. It specifies CASSFSGVTSYEQYV.

This chain connects TRBV19 to TRBJ2-3, with D perhaps matching TRBD1 or TRBD2 (6 bases each). This CDR3 is built from 17 residues. Germline V lookup: CDR1 LNHDA, CDR2 SQIVND (reference sequence). V was trimmed by 1 base and J by 4 bases, leaving 18 bases between them. The CDR3 here is CASSIVEGVAEADTQYF. The CDR3 DNA sequence: TGTGCCAGTAGTATAGTGGAGGGGGTAGCGGAGGCAGATACGCAGTATTTT.

This clonotype has more than one count but fewer than ten. This chain uses TRBV28 with TRBJ1-5; 8 bases line up with TRBD1. CDR3 length: 17 amino acids. Germline CDR1 is MDHEN and CDR2 is SYDVKM. J gave up 4 bases and V 5 bases, and 13 bases lay outside the gene matches. The CDR3 is CASSVARGQGSNQPQHF. The DNA for the CDR3 is TGTGCCAGCAGTGTGGCCCGCGGACAGGGCTCTAATCAGCCCCAGCATTTT.

This clonotype appeared a few times. The chain joins TRBV24-1 to TRBJ2-1; 8 bases fit TRBD2. The CDR3 spans 16 residues. The V and J ends lost 0 bases and 6 bases, in that order; junction bases with no gene match: 6. CDR1 and CDR2 from the germline V gene are KGHDR and SFDVKD. The CDR3 here is CATSDLQGGGPNEQFF. As DNA, the CDR3 is TGTGCCACCAGTGATTTGCAGGGCGGGGGGCCCAATGAGCAGTTCTTC.

This clonotype was counted between two and nine times. The chain joins TRBV7-8 to TRBJ2-7; 7 bases agree with TRBD1. CDR3 length equals 14 residues. Per germline, CDR1 SGHVS and CDR2 FQNEAQ. V lost 0 bases, J lost 3 bases, and 2 bases stayed unmatched. This chain's CDR3 is CASSLAGQFYEQYV. CDR3 sequence (DNA): TGTGCCAGCAGCTTAGCGGGACAGTTCTACGAGCAGTACGTC.

The chain has TRBV4-1 and TRBJ2-2, with 11 bases aligning to TRBD2. The germline gives CDR1 MGHRA, CDR2 YSYEKL. V shed 6 bases, J shed 3 bases, and the junction held 12 bases outside the gene matches. The length of the CDR3 is 18 residues. The CDR3 DNA is TGCGCCAGCAGACCTCATGTGGTAGCGGGGGGGGACACCGGGGAGCTGTTTTTT. Its translation: CASRPHVVAGGDTGELFF.

This clonotype was counted a few times. The genes are TRBV2 and TRBJ2-3, with D maybe TRBD1 (6 bases). The germline V and J ends were trimmed by 7 bases and 0 bases, with 11 bases remaining between them. CDR3 length: 14 residues. CDR1 SNHLY and CDR2 FYNNEI come from the germline V gene. Here the CDR3 reads CASIGQLSTDTQYF. The CDR3 DNA reads as TGTGCCAGCATTGGACAGCTTAGCACAGATACGCAGTATTTT.

Note on this clonotype: A read error may produce the germline difference seen at one junction end. The V and J genes are TRBV7-9 and TRBJ2-1; unclear D gene. This CDR3 has 17 amino acids. Germline-derived CDR1 and CDR2 are SEHNR and FQNEAQ (reference sequence). The CDR3 loop reads CTSSPPLTTRSYNEQFF. CDR3 sequence (DNA): TGTACCAGCAGCCCCCCCTTAACGACTCGCTCCTACAATGAGCAGTTCTTC.

This clonotype turned up a few times. This chain links TRBV7-9 with TRBJ1-1; 8 bases align to TRBD1. The CDR3 spans 15 residues. V lost 7 bases and J lost 0; bases outside the gene matches: 7. Germline CDR1 SEHNR, CDR2 FQNEAQ (reference sequence). The chain's CDR3 is CASNPYRGMNTEAFF. The CDR3 DNA is TGTGCCAGCAACCCCTACAGGGGGATGAACACTGAAGCTTTCTTT. Looking up the rest from reference TRBV7-9 and TRBJ1-1 gives the full variable domain: DTGVSQNPRHKITKRGQNVTFRCDPISEHNRLYWYRQTLGQGPEFLTYFQNEAQLEKSRLLSDRFSAERPKGSFSTLEIQRTEQGDSAMYLCASNPYRGMNTEAFFGQGTRLTVV.

V and J are TRBV5-6 and TRBJ1-1, with 7 bases fitting TRBD1. CDR1 SGHDT and CDR2 YYEEEE come from the germline V gene. The CDR3 consists of 16 residues. V trimming: 3 bases; J trimming: 3 bases; junction bases outside the gene matches: 11. The CDR3 nucleotides read TGTGCCAGCAGCTCAGGGGTTGACAGGGAGGACACTGAAGCTTTCTTT. It codes for CASSSGVDREDTEAFF.

In this sample, this clonotype turned up a few times. This sequence joins TRBV5-6 and TRBJ2-5; 16 bases are a match to TRBD2. Germline V lookup: CDR1 SGHDT, CDR2 YYEEEE. V lost 3 bases and J lost 6; bases outside the gene matches: 5. CDR3 length: 16 residues. CDR3 nucleotide sequence: TGTGCCAGCAGCTCCCCGGGACTAGCGGGGGGGAAGACCCAGTACTTC. It specifies CASSSPGLAGGKTQYF.

This clonotype was recorded many times. V is TRBV7-2 and J is TRBJ1-2; TRBD1 is a possible D gene (6 bases). Germline V CDR1 and CDR2: SGHTA, FQGNSA. Trimming removed 2 bases at V and 0 bases at J, with 7 bases between. The CDR3 totals 14 residues. The CDR3 bases are TGTGCCAGCAGCTTAAACAGGGCTAACTATGGCTACACCTTC. Translating it yields CASSLNRANYGYTF. Variable domain in full (rest from reference TRBV7-2 and TRBJ1-2): GAGVSQSPSNKVTEKGKDVELRCDPISGHTALYWYRQSLGQGLEFLIYFQGNSAPDKSGLPSDRFSAERTGGSVSTLTIQRTQQEDSAVYLCASSLNRANYGYTFGSGTRLTVV.

This clonotype was detected many times. This chain connects TRBV7-8 to TRBJ1-4; D unresolved. This CDR3 contains 14 residues. V lost 1 base and J 8 bases, leaving 11 bases between the germline ends. Germline CDR1 SGHVS, CDR2 FQNEAQ. The CDR3: CASSLVLSWEKLFF. CDR3 nucleotide sequence: TGTGCCAGCAGCTTAGTCCTGAGTTGGGAAAAACTGTTTTTT.

This clonotype was seen many times. The chain employs TRBV28 and TRBJ2-1; D is undetermined. The V gene lost 4 bases and the J gene lost 0 bases, with 10 bases spanning the gap. Looked up from germline, CDR1 is MDHEN and CDR2 is SYDVKM. This CDR3 spans 15 amino acids. The CDR3 region has the DNA TGTGCCAGCAGTTCAGATCTCAGCTCCTACAATGAGCAGTTCTTC. This gives the protein CASSSDLSSYNEQFF.

This clonotype appeared many times. V and J are TRBV7-2 and TRBJ1-5; a possible D gene is TRBD1 (5 bases). Germline V lookup: CDR1 SGHTA, CDR2 FQGNSA. The CDR3 is 14 amino acids. Trimming stripped 1 base from V and 10 bases from J, with 14 bases between. The CDR3 reads CASSLDRGGPPQHF. The CDR3 DNA reads TGTGCCAGCAGCTTAGACCGGGGGGGACCCCCCCAGCATTTT.

This clonotype has more than one count but fewer than ten. The J gene is TRBJ1-3, the V gene TRBV7-2; the match to TRBD1 covers 8 bases. The CDR3 is 19 amino acids. The germline gives CDR1 SGHTA, CDR2 FQGNSA. V shed 2 bases, J shed 2 bases, and the junction held 14 bases outside the gene matches. The CDR3: CASSLRGLGQGKPGNTIYF. The CDR3, as DNA: TGTGCCAGCAGCTTAAGGGGACTCGGACAGGGTAAACCTGGAAACACCATATATTTT.